Described below is a single TCR beta chain sequence and its context. The antigen is not known. This entry belongs to a study of shared clonotypes between healthy human individuals. Turning to the study itself: The people who gave samples were a couple of women and three men aged 18 to 49. There were three CD4 naive, three CD4 memory, two CD8 naive and one CD8 memory plates per donor. General study points: Naive CD4 clonotypes overlapped across a handful of donors at approximately 5.3%.

Sequenced by immunoSEQ multiplex PCR; TCRdb stores in-frame clones only, minus some. The sample records around 700,000 clones, around three quarters being singletons. V shed 1 base and J shed 2 bases, with 15 bases lying between them. CDR3 size: 17 residues. Germline values: CDR1 SGHDN, CDR2 FVKESK. Sequenced material: memory CD4+ T cells sorted from blood. The subset here: CD45RA-negative fraction. This receptor was identified in a woman younger than 45 in good health. This rearrangement joins TRBV14 to TRBJ2-1; D uncertain. CDR3 loop: CASSQGISPLAYNEQFF. CDR3 nucleotide sequence: TGTGCCAGCAGCCAAGGTATTAGCCCCCTTGCCTACAATGAGCAGTTCTTC.